Each of the 30 T cell receptor beta chains below was sequenced from the same sample in a study of CD8 T cells in Susac syndrome (dated 2019 in TCRdb). Receptors were amplified or captured by the immunoSEQ multiplex PCR assay. RNA was extracted using the RNeasy kit, and roughly 0.5 to 1 microgram was reverse transcribed with random hexamers. The public reads were run again by TCRdb, first through fastp at Q25 and then through MiXCR, and only productive beta chains were kept. Entries are consolidated by CDR3 protein sequence, retaining the most common genes and DNA. In all, the sample holds approximately 210,000 distinct CDR3 sequences, and about 95% of those were seen once. The biggest ten clones account for 0.08% to 0.095% of the sample. Sample: CD4+ T cells from PBMCs. These receptors were taken from a human donor with multiple sclerosis.

The V gene is TRBV23-1, the J gene TRBJ1-5, with TRBD1 identical over 7 bases. TRBV23-1 is identified as an open reading frame with a role that is uncertain. This CDR3 is built from 20 residues. V lost 4 bases to trimming and J lost 2 bases; unmatched junction nucleotides: 20. The CDR3 sequence: CASSLPPGGQGDYGNQPQHF. CDR3 nucleotides: TGCGCCAGCAGTCTCCCCCCGGGGGGCCAGGGGGATTACGGCAATCAGCCCCAGCATTTT.

This chain connects TRBV5-1 to TRBJ2-5; 9 bases are shared with TRBD1. This CDR3 contains 15 residues. V dropped 4 bases and J dropped 1; count of bases not matched to a gene: 5. Germline values: CDR1 SGHRS, CDR2 YFSETQ. The CDR3 region has the DNA TGCGCCAGCAGCGCCGGGACAGGGCGCCAAGAGACCCAGTACTTC. Protein: CASSAGTGRQETQYF.

This sequence joins TRBV7-8 and TRBJ2-7; 8 bases are shared with TRBD2. Germline assignment: CDR1 SGHVS and CDR2 FQNEAQ. CDR3 length: 14 amino acids. The V gene end was trimmed by 5 bases and the J gene end by 2 bases; junction bases not matched to a gene: 5. The DNA for the CDR3 is TGTGCCAGCAGCCAGGGGACTAGAGCCTACGAGCAGTACTTC. Translating gives CASSQGTRAYEQYF.

The gene calls are TRBV20-1 and TRBJ2-1, with 10 bases that match TRBD1. The V segment lost 5 bases and the J segment 3 bases; nucleotides outside the gene matches: 4. CDR1 DFQATT and CDR2 SNEGSKA come from the germline V gene (reference sequence). This CDR3 has 14 residues. The CDR3 protein is CSAAGQGFYNEQFF. The CDR3 DNA reads TGCAGTGCTGCGGGACAGGGGTTCTACAATGAGCAGTTCTTC.

With respect to this clonotype: The junction departs from the called germline gene at one end, perhaps through a read error. J is TRBJ1-4 and V is TRBV15; D gene unclear. Per the germline V gene, CDR1 is LNHNV and CDR2 is YYDKDF (reference sequence). The length of the CDR3 is 13 residues. DNA of the CDR3: TGTGCCACCAGCAGAGATAAGGGCAGTCGCCAGGCTTTT. Translation: CATSRDKGSRQAF.

This chain connects TRBV3-1 to TRBJ1-2; D unresolved. Germline CDR1 LGHDT, CDR2 YNNKEL (reference sequence). Trimming pared 3 bases from V and 8 bases from J, leaving 10 bases between. The CDR3 loop spans 12 amino acids. CDR3 nucleotide sequence: TGTGCCAGCAGCCAGGCCGAGAGCGGCTACACCTTC. Its translation is CASSQAESGYTF.

The chain couples TRBV11-2 to TRBJ2-7; maybe TRBD2 (5 bases). The CDR3 is 14 residues long. The germline V gene has CDR1 SGHAT and CDR2 FQNNGV. Between the trimmed V and J ends, which lost 4 bases and 0 bases, there was a span of 10 bases. CDR3 sequence reads: CASSWSGDSYEQYF. In DNA, the CDR3 is TGTGCCAGCAGCTGGTCCGGGGACTCCTACGAGCAGTACTTC.

This chain connects TRBV20-1 to TRBJ2-5; D is uncertain. The CDR3 loop spans 13 amino acids. Germline CDR1 and CDR2: DFQATT and SNEGSKA (reference sequence). With 3 bases removed from V and 3 bases from J, the gap between germline ends came to 11 bases. DNA for the CDR3: TGCAGTGCTAGGAGGCAGAGCAAAGAGACCCAGTACTTC. Its translation is CSARRQSKETQYF.

The chain carries TRBV29-1 and TRBJ2-7, with unresolved D. CDR1 and CDR2 from the germline V gene are SQVTM and ANQGSEA. The CDR3 extends over 12 amino acids. Trimming removed 7 bases from V and 3 bases from J, with 13 bases in between. The CDR3 nucleotides are TGCAGCGCAAAGAGGAGCGACTACGAGCAGTACTTC. Residues: CSAKRSDYEQYF.

This chain links TRBV30 with TRBJ2-1; 7 bases match TRBD2. The CDR3 loop spans 14 amino acids. CDR1 and CDR2 (germline): GTSNPN, SVGIG (reference sequence). The J segment lost 4 bases and the V segment lost 1 base, leaving 4 bases of the junction unmatched. The CDR3 bases are TGTGCCTGGAGTGGCCAGCGGGGATACAATGAGCAGTTCTTC. Translation: CAWSGQRGYNEQFF.

The chain couples TRBV5-1 to TRBJ1-3; D ambiguous. From germline, CDR1 is SGHRS and CDR2 YFSETQ. The CDR3 is 14 amino acids. Trimming pared 0 bases from V and 4 bases from J, leaving 8 bases between. The CDR3 nucleotides are TGCGCCAGCAGCTTGGACGGGTCCGGAAACACCATATATTTT. Translation: CASSLDGSGNTIYF. Using reference TRBV5-1 and TRBJ1-3 for the parts outside the CDR3, the full variable domain is KAGVTQTPRYLIKTRGQQVTLSCSPISGHRSVSWYQQTPGQGLQFLFEYFSETQRNKGNFPGRFSGRQFSNSRSEMNVSTLELGDSALYLCASSLDGSGNTIYFGEGSWLTVV.

This chain connects TRBV20-1 to TRBJ2-1, with TRBD1 identical over 8 bases. This CDR3 region has 18 residues. The germline CDR1 and CDR2 sequences are DFQATT and SNEGSKA (reference sequence). V dropped 0 bases and J dropped 5; count of bases not matched to a gene: 15. CDR3 DNA sequence: TGCAGTGCTAGAGACGGGGCAGGGGGCGATGAGTGGAACAATGAGCAGTTCTTC. It yields the protein CSARDGAGGDEWNNEQFF.

The rearrangement uses TRBV3-1 and TRBJ2-7, with a tentative D call TRBD2 (5 bases). The CDR3 has 15 amino acids. V lost 0 bases to trimming and J lost 2 bases, with 11 bases between them. CDR1 LGHDT and CDR2 YNNKEL come from the germline V gene (reference sequence). DNA of the CDR3: TGTGCCAGCAGCCAAGATGCGGCGGGCCCCTACGAGCAGTACTTC. It specifies CASSQDAAGPYEQYF.

This sequence joins TRBV9 and TRBJ2-7; D may be TRBD1 (6 bases). Germline CDR1 SGDLS, CDR2 YYNGEE. The CDR3 contains 14 residues. Trimming left V 0 bases short and J 5 bases short, with 12 bases between. The CDR3 DNA sequence: TGTGCCAGCAGCGTAGCAACAGGGAGCCACGAGCAGTACTTC. As protein: CASSVATGSHEQYF.

This clonotype was seen once. The chain combines TRBV19 with TRBJ1-1; D is perhaps TRBD1 (5 bases). The germline V gene has CDR1 LNHDA and CDR2 SQIVND (reference sequence). CDR3 length equals 15 residues. V lost 8 bases, J lost 5 bases, and 21 bases lay in between. The CDR3: CASQRRDGERTEAFF. Here the CDR3 DNA reads TGTGCCAGTCAACGCAGGGATGGAGAACGAACTGAAGCTTTCTTT. The full variable domain, completed using reference TRBV19 and TRBJ1-1, is DGGITQSPKYLFRKEGQNVTLSCEQNLNHDAMYWYRQDPGQGLRLIYYSQIVNDFQKGDIAEGYSVSREKKESFPLTVTSAQKNPTAFYLCASQRRDGERTEAFFGQGTRLTVV.

V gene TRBV12-3 or TRBV12-4 combines with J gene TRBJ2-5, with D perhaps matching TRBD1 (5 bases). The CDR3 length is 15 residues. With 6 bases removed from V and 3 bases from J, the gap between germline ends came to 17 bases. CDR3 sequence reads: CASSLAVGAEETQYF. For the CDR3, the DNA is TGTGCCAGCAGCCTCGCCGTTGGGGCTGAAGAGACCCAGTACTTC.

This clonotype has only a few counts. V is TRBV12-3 or TRBV12-4 and J is TRBJ1-6; D perhaps matches TRBD1 (5 bases). The CDR3 has 13 residues. Trimming removed 3 bases at V and 8 bases at J, with 8 bases between. This CDR3 reads CASSFRGDSPLHF. Here the CDR3 DNA reads TGTGCCAGCAGTTTCCGGGGGGATTCACCCCTCCACTTT.

The DNA for the CDR3 is TGCAGTGCTAGACGGATTAGCGGGGGATCCTCCTACGAGCAGTACTTC. It yields the protein CSARRISGGSSYEQYF. The chain employs TRBV20-1 and TRBJ2-7; 9 nucleotides match TRBD2. The CDR3 is made up of 16 amino acids. V gave up 2 bases and J gave up 0 bases; unmatched junction bases: 8. Germline V gene sequence: CDR1 DFQATT, CDR2 SNEGSKA (reference sequence).

The chain links TRBV10-3 to TRBJ1-2; D unresolved. The CDR3 has 13 amino acids. The germline V gene encodes CDR1 ENHRY and CDR2 SYGVKD. V was cut by 0 bases and J by 7 bases, with 9 bases left in between. The CDR3 loop reads CAISESPVGGYTF. For the CDR3, the DNA is TGTGCCATCAGTGAGTCCCCGGTGGGTGGCTACACCTTC.

This chain uses TRBV29-1 with TRBJ1-4; D is unclear. Germline V gives CDR1 SQVTM, CDR2 ANQGSEA. The CDR3 has 13 amino acids. Trimming stripped 7 bases from V and 7 bases from J, with 16 bases between. This chain's CDR3 is CSGTRNLGEKLFF. CDR3 coding DNA: TGCAGCGGCACTCGGAACCTGGGTGAAAAACTGTTTTTT.

The chain links TRBV3-1 to TRBJ2-3; a possible D gene is TRBD2 (6 bases). The germline V gene has CDR1 LGHDT and CDR2 YNNKEL (reference sequence). CDR3 length: 15 amino acids. Deletions cut 0 bases from V and 4 bases from J, with 11 bases between. As DNA, the CDR3 is TGTGCCAGCAGCCAAGAGGAGCGGGCCCCAGATACGCAGTATTTT. Its translation: CASSQEERAPDTQYF.

The rearrangement links TRBV29-1 to TRBJ1-1; D is possibly TRBD1 (6 bases). Germline-derived CDR1 and CDR2 are SQVTM and ANQGSEA. The CDR3 is 13 amino acids. The CDR3 loop reads CSGLGQPNTEAFF. CDR3 DNA: TGCAGTGGGTTAGGACAGCCCAACACTGAAGCTTTCTTT.

This clonotype has just one count. This sequence joins TRBV25-1 and TRBJ2-2; D not resolved. Trimming took 7 bases from V and 2 from J, leaving 5 bases between them. CDR3 length: 12 residues. The V gene's germline CDR1 is MGHDK and CDR2 SYGVNS. For the CDR3, the DNA is TGTGCCAGCAAGGGTAACACCGGGGAGCTGTTTTTT. This encodes CASKGNTGELFF.

The chain joins TRBV20-1 to TRBJ2-3, with 7 bases identical to TRBD1. The CDR3 is 16 residues long. The germline V gene encodes CDR1 DFQATT and CDR2 SNEGSKA (reference sequence). Trimming at V came to 5 bases and at J to 5 bases, leaving 16 bases not matched to a gene. The CDR3 nucleotides are TGCAGTGCTGGAACCCCCAGGGGGAGAGGGGTAGATACGCAGTATTTT. Translation: CSAGTPRGRGVDTQYF.

This chain joins TRBV15 and TRBJ2-1, with D possibly being TRBD2 (5 bases). Germline V gene lookup returns CDR1 LNHNV and CDR2 YYDKDF (reference sequence). The CDR3 sequence is 13 residues long. V shed 2 bases and J shed 7 bases, with 9 bases lying between them. CDR3 region: CATSRPTRNEQFF. CDR3 in DNA: TGTGCCACCAGCAGACCAACTAGGAATGAGCAGTTCTTC.

V is TRBV20-1 and J is TRBJ2-5; D is perhaps TRBD1 (6 bases). V was clipped by 3 bases and J by 5 bases, with 13 bases between them. CDR3 length equals 13 residues. From germline, CDR1 is DFQATT and CDR2 SNEGSKA (reference sequence). The CDR3 loop is CSASSGAEETQYF. DNA for the CDR3: TGCAGTGCTAGCTCAGGGGCTGAGGAGACCCAGTACTTC.

This clonotype was detected once. This chain joins TRBV29-1 and TRBJ1-2, with no clear D. Germline CDR1 SQVTM, CDR2 ANQGSEA. This CDR3 contains 12 residues. V was pared by 1 base and J by 7 bases, with 10 bases between. CDR3 sequence: CSVEGGSGGYTF. The CDR3 nucleotides are TGCAGCGTTGAAGGCGGGTCGGGTGGCTACACCTTC.

The chain has TRBV7-9 and TRBJ2-7; no firm D call. The V gene's germline CDR1 is SEHNR and CDR2 FQNEAQ (reference sequence). V was clipped by 4 bases and J by 4 bases, with 14 bases between them. This CDR3 contains 14 residues. The CDR3 DNA follows: TGTGCCAGCAGCTCAGACCTCCCGAATTACGAGCAGTACTTC. As protein: CASSSDLPNYEQYF.

The chain links TRBV14 to TRBJ1-1; possibly TRBD1 for D (6 bases). Per the germline V gene, CDR1 is SGHDN and CDR2 is FVKESK. CDR3 length: 12 amino acids. V was pared by 4 bases and J by 11 bases, with 14 bases between. In nucleotides, the CDR3 is TGTGCCAGCAGCCTAACAGGGAAGGGTGCTTTCTTT. Its translation: CASSLTGKGAFF. The variable domain in full, completed from reference TRBV14 and TRBJ1-1, reads EAGVTQFPSHSVIEKGQTVTLRCDPISGHDNLYWYRRVMGKEIKFLLHFVKESKQDESGMPNNRFLAERTGGTYSTLKVQPAELEDSGVYFCASSLTGKGAFFGQGTRLTVV.

The V gene is TRBV24-1, the J gene TRBJ2-5, with 8 bases identical to TRBD1. The CDR3 runs 12 residues. After removal of 10 bases from V and 3 bases from J, the junction contained 3 bases not matched to a gene. Germline V gives CDR1 KGHDR, CDR2 SFDVKD. In DNA, the CDR3 is TGTGCCACGGCGGACAGGGAAGAGACCCAGTACTTC. As protein: CATADREETQYF.